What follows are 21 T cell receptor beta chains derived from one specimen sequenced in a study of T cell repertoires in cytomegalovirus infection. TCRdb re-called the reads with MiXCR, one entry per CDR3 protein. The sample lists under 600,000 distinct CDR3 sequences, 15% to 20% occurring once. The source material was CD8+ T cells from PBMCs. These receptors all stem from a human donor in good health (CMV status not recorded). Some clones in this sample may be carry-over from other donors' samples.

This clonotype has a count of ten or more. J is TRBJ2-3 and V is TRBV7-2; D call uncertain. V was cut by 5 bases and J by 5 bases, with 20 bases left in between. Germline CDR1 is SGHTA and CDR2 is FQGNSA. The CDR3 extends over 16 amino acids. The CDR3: CASSPGWSRALDTQYF. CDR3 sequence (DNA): TGTGCCAGCAGCCCCGGATGGAGCCGGGCCCTAGATACGCAGTATTTT.

The CDR3 here is CASSEASTFFHHNEQFF. The CDR3 DNA reads TGTGCCAGCAGTGAAGCGAGTACCTTCTTCCACCACAATGAGCAGTTCTTC. The chain uses TRBV6-1 and TRBJ2-1; no definite D call. Germline CDR1 and CDR2: MNHNS and SASEGT. The ends were cut back, 0 bases at V and 5 bases at J, with 17 bases in the middle. CDR3 length equals 17 residues.

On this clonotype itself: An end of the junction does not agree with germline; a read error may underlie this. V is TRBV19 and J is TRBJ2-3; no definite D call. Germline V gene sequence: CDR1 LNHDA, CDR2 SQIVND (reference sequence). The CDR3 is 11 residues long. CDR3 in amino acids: CASSMGWMRHF. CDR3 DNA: TGTGCCAGTAGTATGGGGTGGATGAGACATTTT.

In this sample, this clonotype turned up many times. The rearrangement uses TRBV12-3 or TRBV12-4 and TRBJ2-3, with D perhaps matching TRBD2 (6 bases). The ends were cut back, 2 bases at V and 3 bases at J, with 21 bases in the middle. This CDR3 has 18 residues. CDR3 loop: CASSLIPGIPEGTDTQYF. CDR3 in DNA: TGTGCCAGCAGTTTAATCCCAGGGATCCCGGAGGGAACAGATACGCAGTATTTT.

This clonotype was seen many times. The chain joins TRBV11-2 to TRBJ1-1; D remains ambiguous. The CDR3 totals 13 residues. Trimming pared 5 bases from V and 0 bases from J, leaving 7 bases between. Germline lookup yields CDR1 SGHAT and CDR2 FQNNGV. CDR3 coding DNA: TGTGCCAGCAGCGGCAGGCTGAACACTGAAGCTTTCTTT. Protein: CASSGRLNTEAFF.

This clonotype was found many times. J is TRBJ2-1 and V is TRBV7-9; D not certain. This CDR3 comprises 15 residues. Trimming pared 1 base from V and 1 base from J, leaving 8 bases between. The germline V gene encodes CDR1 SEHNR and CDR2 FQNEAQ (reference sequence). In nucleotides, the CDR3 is TGTGCCAGCAGCTTAGGGCAGTTGTCCTACAATGAGCAGTTCTTC. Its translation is CASSLGQLSYNEQFF.

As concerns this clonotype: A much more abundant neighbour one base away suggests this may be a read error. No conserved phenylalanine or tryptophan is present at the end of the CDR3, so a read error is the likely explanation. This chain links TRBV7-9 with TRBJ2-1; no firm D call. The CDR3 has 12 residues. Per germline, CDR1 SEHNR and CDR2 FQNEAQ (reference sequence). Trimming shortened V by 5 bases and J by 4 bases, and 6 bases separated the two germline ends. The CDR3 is CASSPRYNEQFL. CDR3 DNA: TGTGCCAGCAGCCCCCGGTACAATGAGCAGTTCTTA.

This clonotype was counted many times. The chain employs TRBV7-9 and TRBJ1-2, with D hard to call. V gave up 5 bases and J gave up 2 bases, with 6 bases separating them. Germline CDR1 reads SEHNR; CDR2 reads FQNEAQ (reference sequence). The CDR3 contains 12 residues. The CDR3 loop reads CASSHWNYGYTF. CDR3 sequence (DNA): TGTGCCAGCAGCCATTGGAACTATGGCTACACCTTC.

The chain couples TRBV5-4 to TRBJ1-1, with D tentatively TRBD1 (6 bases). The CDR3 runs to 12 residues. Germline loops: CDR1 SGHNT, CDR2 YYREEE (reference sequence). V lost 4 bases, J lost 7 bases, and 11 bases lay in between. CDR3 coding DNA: TGTGCCAGCAGCCGGACAGAGTATGAAGCTTTCTTT. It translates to CASSRTEYEAFF.

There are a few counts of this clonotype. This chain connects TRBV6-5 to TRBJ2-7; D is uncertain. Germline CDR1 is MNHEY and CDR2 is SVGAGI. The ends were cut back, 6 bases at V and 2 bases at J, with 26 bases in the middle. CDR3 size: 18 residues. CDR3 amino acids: CASRLTIPEALGPYEQYF. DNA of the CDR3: TGTGCCAGCAGACTGACCATTCCTGAGGCTCTCGGGCCCTACGAGCAGTACTTC.

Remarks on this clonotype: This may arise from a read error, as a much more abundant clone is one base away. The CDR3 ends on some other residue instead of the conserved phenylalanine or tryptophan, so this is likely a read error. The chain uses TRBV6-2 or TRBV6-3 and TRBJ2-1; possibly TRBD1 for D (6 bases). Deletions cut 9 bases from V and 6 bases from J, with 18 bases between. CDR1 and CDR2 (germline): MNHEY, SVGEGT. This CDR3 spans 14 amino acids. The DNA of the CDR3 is TGTGCCAGTCGGACAGCCCCATCGGTCAATGAGCAGTTCTTA. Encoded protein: CASRTAPSVNEQFL.

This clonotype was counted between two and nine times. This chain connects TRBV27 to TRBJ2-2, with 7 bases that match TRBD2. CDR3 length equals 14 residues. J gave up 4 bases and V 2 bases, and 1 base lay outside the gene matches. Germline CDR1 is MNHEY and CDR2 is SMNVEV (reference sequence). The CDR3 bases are TGTGCCAGCAGTTTAACTAGCGTCACCGGGGAGCTGTTTTTT. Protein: CASSLTSVTGELFF.

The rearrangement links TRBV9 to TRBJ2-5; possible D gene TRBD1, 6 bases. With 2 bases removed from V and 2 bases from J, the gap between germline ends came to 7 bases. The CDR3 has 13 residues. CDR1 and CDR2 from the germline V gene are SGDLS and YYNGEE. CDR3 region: CASSVGQQETQYF. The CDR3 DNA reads TGTGCCAGCAGCGTCGGACAGCAAGAGACCCAGTACTTC.

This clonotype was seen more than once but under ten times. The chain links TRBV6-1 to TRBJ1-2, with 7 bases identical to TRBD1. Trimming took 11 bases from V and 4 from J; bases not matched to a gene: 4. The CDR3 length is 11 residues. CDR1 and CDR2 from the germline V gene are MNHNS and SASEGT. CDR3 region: CALRDSYGYTF. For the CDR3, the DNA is TGTGCCCTAAGGGACAGCTATGGCTACACCTTC.

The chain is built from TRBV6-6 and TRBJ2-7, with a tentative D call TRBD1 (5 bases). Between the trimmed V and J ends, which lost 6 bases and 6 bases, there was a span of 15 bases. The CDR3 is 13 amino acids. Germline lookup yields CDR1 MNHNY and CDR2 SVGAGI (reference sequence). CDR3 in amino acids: CASSPQGLSEQYF. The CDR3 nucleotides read TGTGCCAGCAGCCCCCAGGGATTGTCCGAGCAGTACTTC.

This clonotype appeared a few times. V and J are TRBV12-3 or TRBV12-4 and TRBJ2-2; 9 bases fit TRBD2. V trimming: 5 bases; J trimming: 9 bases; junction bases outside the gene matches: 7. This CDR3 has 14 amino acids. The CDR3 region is CASSLSGSRRELFF. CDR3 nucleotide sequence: TGTGCCAGCAGTCTTAGCGGGAGTAGGAGGGAGCTGTTTTTT.

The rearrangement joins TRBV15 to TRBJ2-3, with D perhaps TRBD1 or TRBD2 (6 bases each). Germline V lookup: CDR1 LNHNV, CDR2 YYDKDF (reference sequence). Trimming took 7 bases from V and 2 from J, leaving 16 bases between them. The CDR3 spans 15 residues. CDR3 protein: CATKRGEASTDTQYF. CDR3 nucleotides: TGTGCCACCAAGAGGGGGGAGGCGTCCACAGATACGCAGTATTTT.

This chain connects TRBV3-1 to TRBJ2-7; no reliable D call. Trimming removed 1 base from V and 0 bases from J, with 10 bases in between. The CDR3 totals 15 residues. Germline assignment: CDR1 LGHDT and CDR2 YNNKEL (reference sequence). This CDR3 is CASSQGSDPSYEQYF. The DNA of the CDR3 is TGTGCCAGCAGCCAAGGAAGCGACCCCTCCTACGAGCAGTACTTC.

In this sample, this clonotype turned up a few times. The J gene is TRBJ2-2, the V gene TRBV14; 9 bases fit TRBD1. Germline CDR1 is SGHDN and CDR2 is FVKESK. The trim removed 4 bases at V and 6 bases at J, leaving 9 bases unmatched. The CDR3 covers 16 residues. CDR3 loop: CASSPRQGERAGELFF. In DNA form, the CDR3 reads TGTGCCAGCAGCCCTAGACAGGGGGAGCGGGCCGGGGAGCTGTTTTTT.

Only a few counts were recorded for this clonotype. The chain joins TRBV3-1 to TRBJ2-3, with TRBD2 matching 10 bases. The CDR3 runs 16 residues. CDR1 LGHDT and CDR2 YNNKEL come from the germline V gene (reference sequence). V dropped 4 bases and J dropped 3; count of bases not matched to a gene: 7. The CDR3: CASSPGTSDETDTQYF. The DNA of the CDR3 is TGTGCCAGCAGCCCCGGGACTAGCGATGAAACAGATACGCAGTATTTT.

CDR3: CASSLNPGGVNEQFF. As DNA, the CDR3 is TGCGCCAGCAGCTTGAATCCAGGGGGAGTGAATGAGCAGTTCTTC. The V call is TRBV5-1, the J call TRBJ2-1; 7 bases line up with TRBD1. Germline lookup yields CDR1 SGHRS and CDR2 YFSETQ. V shed 1 base, J shed 7 bases, and the junction held 8 bases outside the gene matches. The CDR3 runs to 15 residues.